The next 13 T cell receptor beta chains were all read from a single sample in a study of molecular identifiers for immune sequencing clone quantification. TCRdb called the PCR reads again in MiXCR, with one record for every CDR3 protein. The sample holds some 580,000 distinct CDR3 sequences; about 25% are singletons and the top ten take 0.78%. Specimen: naive CD8+ T cells from blood, with Jurkat cell RNA spiked in. Subset described: FACS-sorted CD8+CD4-CCR7+CD45RA+ naive T cells. These receptors were obtained from a human donor in good health. Some libraries in this study had Jurkat cell RNA spiked in.

About this clonotype: One end of the junction does not line up with germline, which may come from a read error. The chain couples TRBV24-1 to TRBJ2-2, with 10 bases matching TRBD2. Germline V CDR1 and CDR2: KGHDR, SFDVKD. CDR3 length equals 16 residues. The CDR3, as DNA: TGTGCCACCAGTGACCTAGCGGGAGCTAACACCGGGGAGCTGTCTTTT. Amino acids: CATSDLAGANTGELSF.

This sequence joins TRBV7-9 and TRBJ1-1; D is possibly TRBD1 (5 bases). The CDR3 has 13 amino acids. V lost 5 bases to trimming and J lost 1 base, with 8 bases between them. Germline V gives CDR1 SEHNR, CDR2 FQNEAQ (reference sequence). CDR3 sequence: CASSNGQNTEAFF. DNA of the CDR3: TGTGCCAGCAGCAACGGACAGAACACTGAAGCTTTCTTT.

This clonotype was detected only a few times. The chain uses TRBV14 and TRBJ2-4; D possibly corresponds to TRBD1 (6 bases). Trimming removed 5 bases from V and 2 bases from J, with 16 bases in between. The length of the CDR3 is 16 residues. The germline gives CDR1 SGHDN, CDR2 FVKESK. The CDR3, as DNA: TGTGCCAGCAGCTTAATGGGGGCTGGAACCAAAAACATTCAGTACTTC. This gives the protein CASSLMGAGTKNIQYF.

This clonotype was seen more than once but under ten times. V gene TRBV4-3 combines with J gene TRBJ2-2, with D tentatively TRBD1 (5 bases). V was cut by 0 bases and J by 5 bases, with 13 bases left in between. The CDR3 is 16 residues long. CDR1 LGHNA and CDR2 YSLEER come from the germline V gene. The CDR3 DNA reads as TGCGCCAGCAGCCAAGAGTCGGCAGGGCTGACCGGGGAGCTGTTTTTT. Its protein is CASSQESAGLTGELFF.

Worth noting for this clonotype: This may come from a read error, since a much larger clone is one base off. The chain has TRBV2 and TRBJ1-5; 8 bases fit TRBD1. Germline-derived CDR1 and CDR2 are SNHLY and FYNNEI. The V gene end was trimmed by 4 bases and the J gene end by 6 bases; junction bases not matched to a gene: 14. The CDR3 loop spans 17 amino acids. The CDR3 DNA follows: TGTGCCAGCAGTGGACTCGCCACAGGACAGGGAAGTCAGCCCCAGCATTTT. It yields the protein CASSGLATGQGSQPQHF.

This rearrangement joins TRBV18 to TRBJ1-1; TRBD1 matches 12 bases. With 4 bases clipped from V and 3 bases from J, the junction kept 15 bases outside the gene matches. From germline, CDR1 is KGHSH and CDR2 LQKENI. There are 19 residues in the CDR3. The CDR3 bases are TGTGCCAGCTCACGTCCGGGACAGGGGGCGACTTATGGCTACACTGAAGCTTTCTTT. It is translated as CASSRPGQGATYGYTEAFF. Supplemented by reference TRBV18 and TRBJ1-1, the full variable domain reads NAGVMQNPRHLVRRRGQEARLRCSPMKGHSHVYWYRQLPEEGLKFMVYLQKENIIDESGMPKERFSAEFPKEGPSILRIQQVVRGDSAAYFCASSRPGQGATYGYTEAFFGQGTRLTVV.

This clonotype showed up just a few times. The J gene is TRBJ1-4, the V gene TRBV12-3 or TRBV12-4, with D uncertain. V was shortened by 0 bases and J by 6 bases, with 5 bases between the two germline ends. The CDR3 sequence is 13 residues long. DNA of the CDR3: TGTGCCAGCAGTTTAGCTCGGGATGAAAAACTGTTTTTT. Encoded protein: CASSLARDEKLFF.

In its sample, this clonotype was seen a few times. A clone one base away is much larger, so this may be a read error. J is TRBJ1-1 and V is TRBV7-9; no clear D gene. The germline CDR1 and CDR2 sequences are SEHNR and FQNEAQ (reference sequence). This CDR3 contains 12 residues. The chain's CDR3 is CASSSVVGEVFF. Written as DNA, the CDR3 is TGTGCCAGCAGCTCCGTCGTAGGTGAAGTTTTCTTT.

About this clonotype: The junction departs from the called germline gene at one end, perhaps through a read error. The chain has TRBV30 and TRBJ2-7; a weak D match, TRBD2 (5 bases). The CDR3 covers 12 residues. Germline CDR1 and CDR2: GTSNPN and SVGIG (reference sequence). The DNA of the CDR3 is TGTGCCAGGAGTGTACGGGGTTACGAGCAGTACTTC. It yields the protein CARSVRGYEQYF.

Only a few counts were recorded for this clonotype. The genes are TRBV30 and TRBJ2-7, with unresolved D. V was pared by 4 bases and J by 2 bases, with 9 bases between. The germline CDR1 and CDR2 sequences are GTSNPN and SVGIG (reference sequence). The CDR3 runs 12 residues. CDR3: CAWIPGPYEQYF. CDR3 sequence (DNA): TGTGCCTGGATCCCCGGCCCCTACGAGCAGTACTTC. Full variable domain (outside the CDR3, taken from reference TRBV30 and TRBJ2-7): SQTIHQWPATLVQPVGSPLSLECTVEGTSNPNLYWYRQAAGRGLQLLFYSVGIGQISSEVPQNLSASRPQDRQFILSSKKLLLSDSGFYLCAWIPGPYEQYFGPGTRLTVT.

The chain carries TRBV10-3 and TRBJ2-5, with D maybe TRBD1 (6 bases). The germline CDR1 and CDR2 sequences are ENHRY and SYGVKD. Trimming cost V 3 bases and J 5 bases, with 16 bases left between them. This CDR3 contains 15 residues. The CDR3 region is CAISELLTGSETQYF. CDR3 sequence (DNA): TGTGCCATCAGTGAACTTCTGACAGGCTCGGAGACCCAGTACTTC.

This chain joins TRBV5-1 and TRBJ1-2, with 11 positions matching TRBD1. This CDR3 has 15 amino acids. J gave up 5 bases and V 0 bases, and 3 bases lay outside the gene matches. Germline CDR1 is SGHRS and CDR2 is YFSETQ. CDR3 sequence: CASSLGGQGAYGYTF. Here the CDR3 DNA reads TGCGCCAGCAGCTTGGGAGGACAGGGGGCGTATGGCTACACCTTC.

This clonotype was observed a handful of times. The CDR3 loop reads CASSEGTERTDTQYF. In DNA form, the CDR3 reads TGTGCCAGCAGCGAAGGGACAGAACGCACAGATACGCAGTATTTT. This chain uses TRBV7-9 with TRBJ2-3, with 7 positions matching TRBD1. The CDR3 runs to 15 residues. V lost 5 bases to trimming and J lost 1 base; unmatched junction nucleotides: 6. CDR1 is SEHNR and CDR2 is FQNEAQ in the germline V gene (reference sequence). Using reference TRBV7-9 and TRBJ2-3 for the parts outside the CDR3, the full variable domain is DTGVSQNPRHKITKRGQNVTFRCDPISEHNRLYWYRQTLGQGPEFLTYFQNEAQLEKSRLLSDRFSAERPKGSFSTLEIQRTEQGDSAMYLCASSEGTERTDTQYFGPGTRLTVL.